The rows below give T cell receptor beta chains drawn from one sample of a study of blood T cell repertoires in COVID-19. Clones were sequenced by immunoSEQ multiplex PCR, and TCRdb holds only the in-frame ones, with some missing. The repertoire consists of about 160,000 clones, with about nine tenths occurring once and the leading ten covering roughly 4%. Specimen: peripheral blood. The receptors were gathered from a woman in her sixties or seventies who had recovered from COVID-19. CDR3s include the opening cysteine and the closing phenylalanine or tryptophan. A D gene is named only where the DNA matches it firmly. Only part of the rows carry a size: once, few, many, or a class if the clone is expanded.

TRBV5-6	-	TRBJ1-2	-	TGTGCCAGCAGCCTCTGGGGCGGGGAACGTGGCTACACCTTC	CASSLWGGERGYTF
TRBV28	-	TRBJ1-5	-	TGTGCCAGCAGTTCGGGCGGGGGAGGTGAACAGCCCCAGCATTTT	CASSSGGGGEQPQHF
TRBV12-3/TRBV12-4	-	TRBJ2-2	-	TGTGCCAGCAGCAGGTTTTTAACCGGGGAGCTGTTTTTT	CASSRFLTGELFF
TRBV7-9	-	TRBJ1-1	TRBD1	TGTGCCAGCAGCAAAGGAGGACAGGGGGTCCTGAACACTGAAGCTTTCTTT	CASSKGGQGVLNTEAFF
TRBV28	-	TRBJ2-1	TRBD2	TGTGCCAGCAGTCGGTCACTAGCGGGGGGTAATGAGCAGTTCTTC	CASSRSLAGGNEQFF
TRBV6-1	-	TRBJ2-2	-	TGTGCCAGCAGTGAAGCGAGGGTTCGCACCGGGGAGCTGTTTTTT	CASSEARVRTGELFF
TRBV19	-	TRBJ2-5	-	TGTGCCAGTAGTAGAAGGGGGACGGGGGGCTCGGAGACCCAGTACTTC	CASSRRGTGGSETQYF
TRBV9	-	TRBJ2-2	TRBD2	TGTGCCAGCAGCGTAGACGGACTAGCGGGGTCCGGACGCCTAACCGGGGAGCTGTTTTTT	CASSVDGLAGSGRLTGELFF
TRBV11-2	-	TRBJ2-1	-	TGTGCCAGCAGCCCTACTACGAGAGACAGAAGCTCCTACAATGAGCAGTTCTTC	CASSPTTRDRSSYNEQFF
TRBV27	-	TRBJ2-6	TRBD1	TGTGCCAGCAGTCAACCGGGGGACAGGTGGTCTGGGGCCAACGTCCTGACTTTC	CASSQPGDRWSGANVLTF
TRBV6-5	-	TRBJ1-6	TRBD1	TGTGCCAGCAGTTACTCGATGACAGGGGTCGTCTCACCCCTCCACTTT	CASSYSMTGVVSPLHF
TRBV6-2/TRBV6-3	-	TRBJ1-5	-	TGTGCCAGCAGTTACGGGGGGGACTCTCAGCCCCAGCATTTT	CASSYGGDSQPQHF
TRBV11-1	-	TRBJ1-2	-	TGTGCCAGCAGCTTAACAGCTAACTATGGCTACACCTTC	CASSLTANYGYTF
TRBV5-5	-	TRBJ1-2	-	TGTGCCAGCAGCGACGGACGGGGAGGCTATGGCTACACCTTC	CASSDGRGGYGYTF
TRBV27	-	TRBJ2-2	TRBD2	TGTGCCAGCAGTCGATCTAGCGGTTCGAACACCGGGGAGCTGTTTTTT	CASSRSSGSNTGELFF
TRBV27	few	TRBJ1-5	TRBD1	TGTGCCAGCGATCTAGGACAGGTAAATCAGCCCCAGCATTTT	CASDLGQVNQPQHF
TRBV7-9	-	TRBJ2-2	TRBD1	TGTGCCAGCAGCTTGTCCCGGGACAGGGTTCCCGGGGAGCTGTTTTTT	CASSLSRDRVPGELFF
TRBV24-1	-	TRBJ2-3	-	TGTGCCACCGCACGAGGGCTCACAGATACGCAGTATTTT	CATARGLTDTQYF
TRBV9	-	TRBJ1-2	-	TGTGCCAGCAGCACGGGAGTCTCTATGGGTGGCTACACCTTC	CASSTGVSMGGYTF
TRBV6-5	-	TRBJ1-2	TRBD1	TGTGCCAGCAGGGACAGGGAAAAGGAGGGCTACACCTTC	CASRDREKEGYTF
TRBV7-3	-	TRBJ2-3	-	TGTGCCAGCAGCTTTGATCGAGAAGATACGCAGTATTTT	CASSFDREDTQYF
TRBV7-3	-	TRBJ2-2	TRBD2	TGTGCCAGCAGCTTTACGACTAGCGGGGGGATAGCCGGGGAGCTGTTTTTT	CASSFTTSGGIAGELFF
TRBV19	-	TRBJ1-5	-	TGTGCCAGTAGTATCAACAGGGCCCAGCCCCAGCATTTT	CASSINRAQPQHF
TRBV28	-	TRBJ1-2	TRBD1	TGTGCCAGCAGTTTAGCGGGACAGCTCTATGGCTACACCTTC	CASSLAGQLYGYTF
TRBV4-1	-	TRBJ2-3	-	TGCGCCAGCAGCCAAGATACAGCAGATACGCAGTATTTT	CASSQDTADTQYF
TRBV6-2/TRBV6-3	-	TRBJ2-7	-	TGTGCCAGCAGTTACTATCCCGGGTATGGCGAGCAGTACTTC	CASSYYPGYGEQYF
TRBV5-5	-	TRBJ2-7	TRBD2	TGTGCCAGCAGCCCCCGAGGTACTGGGGGAGGGGACGAGCAGTACTTC	CASSPRGTGGGDEQYF
TRBV2	-	TRBJ1-5	TRBD1	TGTGCCAGCGCTGGACAGGGACAGGATCAGCCCCAGCATTTT	CASAGQGQDQPQHF
TRBV5-4	-	TRBJ2-7	-	TGTGCCAGCAGCGACCGGGGGGAGCAGTACTTC	CASSDRGEQYF
TRBV28	once	TRBJ2-7	-	TGTGCCAGCAGTATCAACTACGAGCAGTACTTC	CASSINYEQYF
TRBV21-1	-	TRBJ1-2	-	TGTGCCAGCAGCAAAGCGCTTTTACGGGGACAGAAGCTCTATGGCTACACCTTC	CASSKALLRGQKLYGYTF
TRBV19	few	TRBJ1-5	-	TGTGCCAGTAGTTCTGGTAGGACAGCGAATCAGCCCCAGCATTTT	CASSSGRTANQPQHF
TRBV5-4	-	TRBJ2-3	TRBD2	TGTGCCAGCAGCTTGGCGCTAGCGGGGGGATCCACAGATACGCAGTATTTT	CASSLALAGGSTDTQYF
TRBV5-1	-	TRBJ1-3	TRBD1	TGCGCCAGCAGTTACCTTCCGACAGGGGTGTCCGGAAACACCATATATTTT	CASSYLPTGVSGNTIYF
TRBV6-5	-	TRBJ2-7	-	TGTGCCAGCAGTCCTCCGGGACTTCCACCGGGAGAGCAGTACTTC	CASSPPGLPPGEQYF
TRBV9	-	TRBJ2-7	-	TGTGCCAGCAGTTTTAGCGCTGCGAGCGAGCAGTACTTC	CASSFSAASEQYF
TRBV5-1	once	TRBJ2-6	-	TGCGCCAGCAGCTTGTACAGCTCTGGGGCCAACGTCCTGACTTTC	CASSLYSSGANVLTF
TRBV12-3/TRBV12-4	-	TRBJ2-3	-	TGTGCCAGCAGTCCCCGGGGTACGCAGTATTTT	CASSPRGTQYF
TRBV29-1	few	TRBJ2-5	-	TGCAGCGTTGAACAGGGGCTAGGGGAGACCCAGTACTTC	CSVEQGLGETQYF
TRBV5-6	-	TRBJ1-6	-	TGTGCCAGCAGCATGTTCGGGAATTCACCCCTCCACTTT	CASSMFGNSPLHF
TRBV5-1	-	TRBJ2-7	TRBD2	TGCGCCAGCAGCCCGGGACTAGCGGGGGGGTCGAGCTCCTACGAGCAGTACTTC	CASSPGLAGGSSSYEQYF
TRBV4-1	-	TRBJ1-1	-	TGCGCCAGCAGCCTCTCGCCGGCAGGGAACACTGAAGCTTTCTTT	CASSLSPAGNTEAFF
TRBV6-5	-	TRBJ2-5	TRBD2	TGTGCCAGCATGGCGGGGGGCCAACAAGAGACCCAGTACTTC	CASMAGGQQETQYF
TRBV2	-	TRBJ2-3	TRBD2	TGTGCCACCGGACTAGCGGGGGAAGATACGCAGTATTTT	CATGLAGEDTQYF
TRBV21-1	-	TRBJ1-4	-	TGTGCCAGCAGCAAAGGCTGCGGTTTCGGGTATGAAAAACTGTTTTTT	CASSKGCGFGYEKLFF
TRBV3-1/TRBV3-2	-	TRBJ2-3	-	TGTGCCAGCAGCCAAGATGGATGGCTAGCGTCTAGCACAGATACGCAGTATTTT	CASSQDGWLASSTDTQYF
TRBV10-1	-	TRBJ1-2	-	TGCGCCAGCAGTGGGCCCGGCGGGGATGGCTACACCTTC	CASSGPGGDGYTF
TRBV19	-	TRBJ2-7	TRBD1	TGTGCCAGTAGTGAAAGGGGACAGGGGGCCTTGGCACAGTACTTC	CASSERGQGALAQYF
TRBV5-1	-	TRBJ2-5	TRBD2	TGCGCCAGCAGCCCCTGGGGCGGGGGGGCTCAAGAGACCCAGTACTTC	CASSPWGGGAQETQYF
TRBV2	-	TRBJ2-5	-	TGTGCCAGCGGAGTTGGGGAGACCCAGTACTTC	CASGVGETQYF
TRBV4-1	-	TRBJ2-2	-	TGCGCCAGCAGTCGGGTTCGCGGGGAGCTGTTTTTT	CASSRVRGELFF
TRBV6-4	-	TRBJ1-1	TRBD1	TGTGCCAGCAGTCGGACAGGGGACACTGAAGCTTTCTTT	CASSRTGDTEAFF
TRBV7-9	-	TRBJ2-6	TRBD1	TGTGCCAGCAGCTCGGGACAGCCACCCTCTGGGGCCAACGTCCTGACTTTC	CASSSGQPPSGANVLTF
TRBV7-9	-	TRBJ1-4	-	TGTGCCAGCAGCTTAGGAAGCGGGGGGACTAATGAAAAACTGTTTTTT	CASSLGSGGTNEKLFF
TRBV5-1	once	TRBJ1-2	-	TGCGCCAGCAGCTTAGGAGGGTTGAATAACTATGGCTACACCTTC	CASSLGGLNNYGYTF
TRBV5-1	few	TRBJ2-1	-	TGCGCCAGCCGGGGAACCCAGAGCAGCAATGAGCAGTTCTTC	CASRGTQSSNEQFF
TRBV2	-	TRBJ1-6	-	TGTGCCAGCAGTCGGGGGGCTAATTCACCCCTCCACTTT	CASSRGANSPLHF